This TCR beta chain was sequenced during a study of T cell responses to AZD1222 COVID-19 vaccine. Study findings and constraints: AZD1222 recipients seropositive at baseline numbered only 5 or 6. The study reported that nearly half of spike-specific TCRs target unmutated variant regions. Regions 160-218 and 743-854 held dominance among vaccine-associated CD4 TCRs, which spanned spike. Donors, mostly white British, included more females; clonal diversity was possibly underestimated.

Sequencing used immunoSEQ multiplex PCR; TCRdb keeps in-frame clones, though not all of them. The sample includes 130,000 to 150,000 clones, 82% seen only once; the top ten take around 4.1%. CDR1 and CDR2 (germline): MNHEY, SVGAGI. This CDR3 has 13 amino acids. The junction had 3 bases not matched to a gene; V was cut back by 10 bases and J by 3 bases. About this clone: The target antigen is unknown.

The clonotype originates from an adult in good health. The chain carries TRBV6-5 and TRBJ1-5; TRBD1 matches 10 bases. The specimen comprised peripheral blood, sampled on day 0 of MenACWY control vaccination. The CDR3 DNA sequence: TGTGCCACCGGGACAGGGGACAATCAGCCCCAGCATTTT. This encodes CATGTGDNQPQHF.